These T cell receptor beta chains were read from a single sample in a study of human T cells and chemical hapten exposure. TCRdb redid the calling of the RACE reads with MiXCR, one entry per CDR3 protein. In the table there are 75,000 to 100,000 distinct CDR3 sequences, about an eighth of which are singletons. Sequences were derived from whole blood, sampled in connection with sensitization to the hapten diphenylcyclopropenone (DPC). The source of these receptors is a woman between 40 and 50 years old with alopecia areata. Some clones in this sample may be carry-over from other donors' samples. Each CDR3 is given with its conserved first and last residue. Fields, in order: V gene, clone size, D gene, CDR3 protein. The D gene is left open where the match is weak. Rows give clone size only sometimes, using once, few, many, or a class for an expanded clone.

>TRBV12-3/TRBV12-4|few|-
CASSLGSEAAGYTF
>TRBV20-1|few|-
CSATPLVRITDTQYF
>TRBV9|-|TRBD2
CASSARAGGGADTQYF
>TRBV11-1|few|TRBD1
CASSPTGTVFGEQFF
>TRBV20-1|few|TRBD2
CSASGLAGGSEQFF
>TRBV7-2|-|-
CASTQSLSTDTQYF
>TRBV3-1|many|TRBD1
CASSQGDRADGYTF
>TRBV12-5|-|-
CASGIGHGELFF
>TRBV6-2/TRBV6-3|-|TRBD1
CASSYYWGQGEGNQPQHF
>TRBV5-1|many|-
CASSLAFRRSGANVLTF
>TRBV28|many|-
CASSPGDTQYF
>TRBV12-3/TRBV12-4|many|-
CASSSVSTGANVLTF
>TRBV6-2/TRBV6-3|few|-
CASSFEELRGYTF
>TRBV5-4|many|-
CASSLGAVLTF
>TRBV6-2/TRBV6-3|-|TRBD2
CASSYSSLAGGRDTQYF
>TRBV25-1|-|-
CASSEYEGSKNIQYF
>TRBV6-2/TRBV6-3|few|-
CASSYSPSNEQFF
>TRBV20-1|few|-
CSASMSDGRVYEQYF
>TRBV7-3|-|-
CASSPAWDSYNEQFF
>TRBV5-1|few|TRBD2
CASSAGTSGTYEQYF
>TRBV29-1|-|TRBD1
CSVMTGGVKNIQYF
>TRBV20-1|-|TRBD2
CSAGPLAGPGYEQYF
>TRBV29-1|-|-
CSVLQGPTEAFF